The T cell receptor (beta chain) under discussion was sequenced for a study of cytomegalovirus exposure and HLA in healthy donors. A few counts support this clone. The antigen is unknown. Researchers ran the PCR with 60 Vbeta and 13 Jbeta primers. Clones were sequenced by immunoSEQ multiplex PCR, and TCRdb holds only the in-frame ones, with some missing. This sample carries roughly 100,000 clones, over 75% of them seen once, and the ten largest clones take roughly 9.2%. V lost 6 bases, J lost 0 bases, and 12 bases lay in between. The CDR3 extends over 15 amino acids. Germline V CDR1 and CDR2: MNHNS, SASEGT. General study results and limits: As a later analysis showed, a missense DCLRE1C variant was linked to trimming of TCR beta V- and J-genes. There was a cluster of highly shared sequence variants that was likely a sequencing artifact.

The clonotype originates from a woman aged 40-49 years in good health and CMV-seropositive. Sequenced material: PBMCs. The J gene is TRBJ2-1, the V gene TRBV6-1; a possible D gene is TRBD1 (6 bases). CDR3 nucleotide sequence: TGTGCCAGCAGGCAGACAGGTTCCTCCTACAATGAGCAGTTCTTC. As protein: CASRQTGSSYNEQFF.